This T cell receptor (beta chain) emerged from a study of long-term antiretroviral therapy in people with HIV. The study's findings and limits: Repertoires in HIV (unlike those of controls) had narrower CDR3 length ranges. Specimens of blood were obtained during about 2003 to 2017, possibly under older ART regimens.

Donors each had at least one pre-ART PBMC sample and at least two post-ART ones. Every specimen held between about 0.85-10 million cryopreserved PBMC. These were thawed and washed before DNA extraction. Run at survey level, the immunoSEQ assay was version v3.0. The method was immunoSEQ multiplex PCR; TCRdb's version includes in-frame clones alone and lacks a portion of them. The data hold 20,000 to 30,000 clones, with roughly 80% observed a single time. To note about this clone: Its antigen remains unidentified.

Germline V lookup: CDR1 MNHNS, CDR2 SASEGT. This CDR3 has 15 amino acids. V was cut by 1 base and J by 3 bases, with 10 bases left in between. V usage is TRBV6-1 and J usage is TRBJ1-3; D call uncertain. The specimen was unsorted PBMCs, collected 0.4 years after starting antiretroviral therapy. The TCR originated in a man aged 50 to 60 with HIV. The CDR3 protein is CASSEGIRSGNTIYF. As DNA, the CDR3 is TGTGCCAGCAGTGAAGGAATCAGAAGTGGAAACACCATATATTTT.